The clone carrying this T cell receptor (beta chain) has just a few counts. Antigen unknown. CDR3 size: 13 residues. Between the trimmed V and J ends, which lost 3 bases and 5 bases, there was a span of 10 bases. CDR1 and CDR2 (germline): SEHNR, FQNEAQ (reference sequence). These data come from a study of response to subunit inactivated influenza vaccine. Findings and caveats of the study: A suggestion made by the authors is that each seasonal influenza vaccination recruits few new T cells.

TCRdb analysed the RT-PCR reads with MiXCR anew, one entry per CDR3 protein. The repertoire holds about 500,000 distinct CDR3 sequences, with more than 15% as singletons. This clonotype was sampled from a man aged 50 to 69 who received an inactivated influenza vaccine. The sample in question was CD4+ T cells sorted from PBMCs, obtained 23 months after vaccination. The chain combines TRBV7-9 with TRBJ2-5, with a weak D call TRBD2 (5 bases). CDR3: CASSFGVFETQYF. The CDR3 nucleotides read TGTGCCAGCAGCTTCGGGGTCTTCGAGACCCAGTACTTC.